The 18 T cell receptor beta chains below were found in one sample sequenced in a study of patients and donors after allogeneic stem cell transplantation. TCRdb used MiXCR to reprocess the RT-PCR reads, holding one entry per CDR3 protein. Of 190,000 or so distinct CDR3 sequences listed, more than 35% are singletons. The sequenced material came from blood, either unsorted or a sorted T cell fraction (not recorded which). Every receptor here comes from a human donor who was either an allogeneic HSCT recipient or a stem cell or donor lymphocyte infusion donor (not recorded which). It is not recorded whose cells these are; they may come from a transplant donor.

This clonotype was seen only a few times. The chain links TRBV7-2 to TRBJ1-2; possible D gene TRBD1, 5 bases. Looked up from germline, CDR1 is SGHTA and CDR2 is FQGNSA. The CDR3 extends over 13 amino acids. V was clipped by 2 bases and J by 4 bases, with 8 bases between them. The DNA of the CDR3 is TGTGCCAGCAGCTTATCAGGGATCTATGGCTACACCTTC. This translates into CASSLSGIYGYTF.

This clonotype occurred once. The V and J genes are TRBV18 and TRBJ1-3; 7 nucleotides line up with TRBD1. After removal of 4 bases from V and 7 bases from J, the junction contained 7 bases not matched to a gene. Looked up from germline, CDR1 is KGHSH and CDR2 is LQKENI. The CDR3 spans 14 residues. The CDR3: CASSLRQGWNTIYF. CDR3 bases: TGTGCCAGCTCACTGCGACAGGGTTGGAACACCATATATTTT. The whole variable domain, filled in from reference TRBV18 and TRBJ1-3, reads NAGVMQNPRHLVRRRGQEARLRCSPMKGHSHVYWYRQLPEEGLKFMVYLQKENIIDESGMPKERFSAEFPKEGPSILRIQQVVRGDSAAYFCASSLRQGWNTIYFGEGSWLTVV.

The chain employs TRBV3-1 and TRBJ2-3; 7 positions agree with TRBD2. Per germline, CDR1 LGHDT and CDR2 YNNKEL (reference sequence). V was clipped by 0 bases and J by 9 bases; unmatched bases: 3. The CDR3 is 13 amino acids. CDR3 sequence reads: CASSQDGRGTQYF. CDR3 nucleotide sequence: TGTGCCAGCAGCCAAGATGGGAGGGGCACGCAGTATTTT.

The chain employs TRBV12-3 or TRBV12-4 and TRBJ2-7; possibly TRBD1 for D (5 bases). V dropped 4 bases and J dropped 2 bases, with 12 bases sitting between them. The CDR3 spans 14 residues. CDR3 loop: CASSSPEQAYEQYF. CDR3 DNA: TGTGCCAGCAGTTCGCCAGAACAGGCCTACGAGCAGTACTTC.

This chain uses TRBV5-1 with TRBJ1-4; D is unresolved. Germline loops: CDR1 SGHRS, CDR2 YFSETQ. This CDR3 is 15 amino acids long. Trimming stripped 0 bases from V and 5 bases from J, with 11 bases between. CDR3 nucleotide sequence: TGCGCCAGCAGCTTGGCCGGGATGGAGAATGAAAAACTGTTTTTT. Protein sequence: CASSLAGMENEKLFF.

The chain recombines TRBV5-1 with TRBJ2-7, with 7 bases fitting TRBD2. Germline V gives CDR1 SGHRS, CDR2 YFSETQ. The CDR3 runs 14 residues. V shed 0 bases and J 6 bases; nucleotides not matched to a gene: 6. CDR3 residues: CASSLAAGVGEQYF. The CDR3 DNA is TGCGCCAGCAGCTTGGCTGCGGGGGTAGGCGAGCAGTACTTC.

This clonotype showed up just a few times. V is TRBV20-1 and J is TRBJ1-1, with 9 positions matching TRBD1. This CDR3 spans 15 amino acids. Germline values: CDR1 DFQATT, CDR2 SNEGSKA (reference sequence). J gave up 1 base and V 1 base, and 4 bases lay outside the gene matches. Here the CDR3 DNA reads TGCAGTGCTAGAGGAGGGACAGGGCGGAACACTGAAGCTTTCTTT. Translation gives CSARGGTGRNTEAFF.

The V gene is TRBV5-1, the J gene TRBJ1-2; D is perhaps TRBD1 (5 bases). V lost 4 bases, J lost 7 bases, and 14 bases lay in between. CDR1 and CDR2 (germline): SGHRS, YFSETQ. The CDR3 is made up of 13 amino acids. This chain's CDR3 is CASSPGGNGGYTF. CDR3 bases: TGCGCCAGCAGCCCCGGGGGAAATGGTGGCTACACCTTC.

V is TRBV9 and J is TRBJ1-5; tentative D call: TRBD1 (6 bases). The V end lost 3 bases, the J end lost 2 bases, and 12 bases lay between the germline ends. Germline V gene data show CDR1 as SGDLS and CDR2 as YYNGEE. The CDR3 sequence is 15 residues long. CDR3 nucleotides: TGTGCCAGCAGCGAACAGGGATACGGCAATCAGCCCCAGCATTTT. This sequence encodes CASSEQGYGNQPQHF.

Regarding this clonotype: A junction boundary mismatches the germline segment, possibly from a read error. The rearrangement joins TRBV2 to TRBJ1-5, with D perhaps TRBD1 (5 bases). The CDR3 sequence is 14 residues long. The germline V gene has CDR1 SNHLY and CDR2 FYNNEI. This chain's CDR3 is CASSGDGSYQPQHF. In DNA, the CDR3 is TGTGCCAGCAGTGGGGACGGTAGCTATCAGCCCCAGCATTTT.

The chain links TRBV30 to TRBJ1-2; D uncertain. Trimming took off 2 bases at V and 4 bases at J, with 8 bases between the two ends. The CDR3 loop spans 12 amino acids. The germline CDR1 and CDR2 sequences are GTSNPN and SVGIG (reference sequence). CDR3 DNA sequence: TGTGCCTGGAGTCCCGAGGCCTATGGCTACACCTTC. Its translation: CAWSPEAYGYTF.

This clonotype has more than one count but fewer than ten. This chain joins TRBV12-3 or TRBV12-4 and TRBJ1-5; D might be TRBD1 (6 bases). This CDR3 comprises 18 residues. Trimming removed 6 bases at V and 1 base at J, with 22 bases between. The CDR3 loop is CASSCPYYRERSNQPQHF. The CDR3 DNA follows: TGTGCCAGCAGCTGCCCTTACTACAGGGAAAGAAGCAATCAGCCCCAGCATTTT.

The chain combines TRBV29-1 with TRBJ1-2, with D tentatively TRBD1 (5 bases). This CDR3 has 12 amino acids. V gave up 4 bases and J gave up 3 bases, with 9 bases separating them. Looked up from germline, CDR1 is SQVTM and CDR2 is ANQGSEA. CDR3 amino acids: CSVGAGHYGYTF. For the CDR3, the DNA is TGCAGCGTTGGGGCAGGGCACTATGGCTACACCTTC.

The CDR3 here is CASSFRHGTDTQYF. The CDR3 DNA reads TGTGCCAGCAGTTTTCGGCACGGCACAGATACGCAGTATTTT. The J gene is TRBJ2-3, the V gene TRBV28; D is ambiguous. The CDR3 covers 14 residues. CDR1 and CDR2 from the germline V gene are MDHEN and SYDVKM. Trimming shortened V by 3 bases and J by 1 base, and 8 bases separated the two germline ends.

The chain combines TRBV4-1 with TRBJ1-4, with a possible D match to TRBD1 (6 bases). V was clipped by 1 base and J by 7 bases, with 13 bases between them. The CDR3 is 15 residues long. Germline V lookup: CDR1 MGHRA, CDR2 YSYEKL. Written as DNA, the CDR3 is TGCGCCAGCAGCCAAGGAACCAGGGGTCGTGAAAAACTGTTTTTT. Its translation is CASSQGTRGREKLFF.

The chain's CDR3 is CASSLVAGLNQPQHF. The CDR3 DNA reads as TGCGCCAGCAGCTTGGTAGCGGGGCTCAATCAGCCCCAGCATTTT. The chain uses TRBV5-1 and TRBJ1-5, with a possible D match to TRBD1 (5 bases). This CDR3 comprises 15 residues. Between the trimmed V and J ends, which lost 0 bases and 3 bases, there was a span of 10 bases. Looked up from germline, CDR1 is SGHRS and CDR2 is YFSETQ.

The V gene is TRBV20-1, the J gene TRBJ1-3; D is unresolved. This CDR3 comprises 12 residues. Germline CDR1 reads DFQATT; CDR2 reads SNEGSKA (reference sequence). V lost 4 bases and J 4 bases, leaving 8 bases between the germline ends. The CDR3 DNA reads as TGCAGTGCTAAACTCAGGGGAAACACCATATATTTT. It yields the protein CSAKLRGNTIYF.

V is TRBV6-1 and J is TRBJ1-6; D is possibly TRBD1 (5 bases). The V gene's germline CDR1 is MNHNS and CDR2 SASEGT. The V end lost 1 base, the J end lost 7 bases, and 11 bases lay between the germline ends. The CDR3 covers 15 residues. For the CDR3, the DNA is TGTGCCAGCAGTGAAGGGCAGGGACTGAATTCACCCCTCCACTTT. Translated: CASSEGQGLNSPLHF.